This TCR beta chain comes out of a study of cytomegalovirus exposure and HLA in healthy donors. General study findings and limits: CMV serostatus stood as the only immune exposure information on hand. TCR beta sequences reportedly predicted the HLA-A and HLA-B alleles of most subjects accurately. Cytomegalovirus association was listed for around 170 TCR beta chains.

Vbeta (60) and Jbeta (13) primers were used in the PCR. The assay was immunoSEQ multiplex PCR, and TCRdb's table has in-frame clones only and misses some. Seen in this sample are about 55,000 clones; the ten most common clones hold about 10%. A note on this clone: What it binds is not known.

V lost 5 bases and J lost 4; bases outside the gene matches: 4. CDR1 and CDR2 from the germline V gene are SGHNT and YENEEA. The CDR3 spans 13 residues. Sequencing was carried out using PBMCs. V and J are TRBV11-3 and TRBJ1-1; TRBD1 matches 7 bases. This TCR derives from a man between 45 and 60 years old in good health and CMV-seropositive. The CDR3 DNA reads TGTGCCAGCAGCAGCAGGGGGAGCACTGAAGCTTTCTTT. It yields the protein CASSSRGSTEAFF.